This T cell receptor (beta chain) was profiled in a study of cytomegalovirus exposure and HLA in healthy donors. Study context: For the approximately 410 genotyped donors, 75% to 90% fell within the Caucasian-associated ancestry cluster.

With 60 Vbeta and 13 Jbeta primers, the PCR was carried out. Measured with immunoSEQ multiplex PCR; TCRdb has only the in-frame clones, and not every one. The sample yields about 190,000 clones, about 81% seen once. Germline V gene data show CDR1 as MRHNA and CDR2 as SNTAGT. CDR3 length: 15 residues. V lost 8 bases, J lost 5 bases, and 11 bases stayed unmatched. To note about this clone: As yet, its antigen is unknown.

Study results and limitations: Previously analyzed data showed that most TCR beta V segments were productive at a frequency of about 90% or about 30%. The authors confirmed in vitro that a few CMV-associated chains were specific for CMV antigens.

The sequenced sample consisted of PBMCs. The receptor's source is a man aged 18 to 35 in good health and CMV-seronegative. The rearrangement uses TRBV6-4 and TRBJ2-5; 10 nucleotides align to TRBD2. CDR3 sequence: CASPKRGGRWETQYF. The CDR3 DNA is TGTGCCAGCCCTAAGCGGGGGGGCCGGTGGGAGACCCAGTACTTC.